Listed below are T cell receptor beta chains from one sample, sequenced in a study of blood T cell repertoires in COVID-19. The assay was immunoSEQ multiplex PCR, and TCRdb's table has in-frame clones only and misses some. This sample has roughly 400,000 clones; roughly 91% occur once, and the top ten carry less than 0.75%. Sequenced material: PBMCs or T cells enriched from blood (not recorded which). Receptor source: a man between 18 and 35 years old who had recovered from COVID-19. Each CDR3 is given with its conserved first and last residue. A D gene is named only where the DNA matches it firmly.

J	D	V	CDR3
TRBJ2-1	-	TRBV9	CASSVGGAAPYNEQFF
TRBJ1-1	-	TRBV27	CAVGGAGWGTEAFF
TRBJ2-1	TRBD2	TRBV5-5	CASSELAGSSISEQFF
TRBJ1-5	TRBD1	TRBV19	CASRPGTGPGSNQPQHF
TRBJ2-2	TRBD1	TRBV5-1	CASSLSGTGVTGELFF
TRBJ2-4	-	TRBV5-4	CASSTTGGLAKNIQYF
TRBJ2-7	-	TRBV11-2	CASSLAGSYEQYF
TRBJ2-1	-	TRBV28	CASSFLEGNNNEQFF
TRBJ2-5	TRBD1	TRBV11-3	CASSTRTGQETQYF
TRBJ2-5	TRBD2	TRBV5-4	CASSPGGLVPETQYF
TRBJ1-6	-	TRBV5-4	CAWSGSYNSPLHF
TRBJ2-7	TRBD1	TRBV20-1	CSASPGGAYEQYF
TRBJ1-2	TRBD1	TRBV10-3	CAISSDRVGYTF
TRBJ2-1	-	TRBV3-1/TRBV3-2	CASSPQPGKYNEQFF
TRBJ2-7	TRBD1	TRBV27	CASSRMGQGRDEQYF
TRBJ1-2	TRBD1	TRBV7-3	CASSPDREGGYTF
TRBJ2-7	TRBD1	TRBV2	CASSEIWTGSSYEQYF
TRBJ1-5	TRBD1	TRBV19	CASTRNQGANQPQHF
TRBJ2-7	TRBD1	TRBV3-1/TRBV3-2	CASSHLRTGMAYEQYF
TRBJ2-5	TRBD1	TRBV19	CASRGQGKGQETQYF
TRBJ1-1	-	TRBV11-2	CASSLGEGGLLAEAFF
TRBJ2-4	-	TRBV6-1	CASSEWDSAKNIQYF
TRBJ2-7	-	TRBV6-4	CASTLGDDGYEQYF
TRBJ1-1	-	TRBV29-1	CSAWGSMNTEAFF
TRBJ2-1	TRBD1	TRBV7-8	CASSFSTGQKNEQFF
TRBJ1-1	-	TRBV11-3	CASSLAEQNTEAFF
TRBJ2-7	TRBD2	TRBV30	CAWSVLAGYEQYF
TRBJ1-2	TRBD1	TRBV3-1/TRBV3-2	CASSHDRGGNYGYTF
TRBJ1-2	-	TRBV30	CAWSVRRNYGYTF
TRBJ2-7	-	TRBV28	CASNLSGRPGLREQYF
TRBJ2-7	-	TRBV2	CASSERRDYEQYF
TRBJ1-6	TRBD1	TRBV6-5	CASSYSPGGLNSPLHF
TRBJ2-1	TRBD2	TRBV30	CAWSVLASGVNEQFF